This TCR beta chain derives from a study of PD-L1 blockade in urothelial cancer. The overall study: Peripheral blood specimens exhibited a median yield of about 140,000 T cells.

This table comes from immunoSEQ multiplex PCR, and its TCRdb copy is limited to in-frame clones, with some not included. The sample contains some 28,000 clones, 80% of which appear only once. The CDR3 is 14 amino acids. V dropped 5 bases and J dropped 7; count of bases not matched to a gene: 9. The V gene's germline CDR1 is MDHEN and CDR2 SYDVKM. Between 1 and 8 samples per patient were obtained, pretreatment and on-treatment. This chain joins TRBV28 and TRBJ2-7; 9 bases are shared with TRBD1. The material sequenced was PBMCs, taken around atezolizumab (anti-PD-L1) treatment. The sequence derives from a man between 45 and 60 years old with urothelial cancer. CDR3 in DNA: TGTGCCAGCAGTAAAACAGGGGGCGCTTGGGAGCAGTACGTC. This encodes CASSKTGGAWEQYV.